One T cell receptor beta chain is described in this entry. No antigen is known for it. The record originates from a study of identical twins. Whole-study results and caveats: Rather than following the same donors, the conclusions depended on cross-sectional statistical analysis. Recombination models fit unrelated individuals' TCR alpha sharing but underestimated twins'.

A universal primer site was created by template switching, with the cDNA bearing unique molecular identifiers. TCRdb re-called the 5' RACE reads with MiXCR, one entry per CDR3 protein. The sample holds more than 250,000 distinct CDR3 sequences, about 8.1% seen once. V was shortened by 6 bases and J by 6 bases, with 10 bases between the two germline ends. The germline CDR1 and CDR2 sequences are MNHNS and SASEGT. The CDR3 sequence is 12 residues long. This sample also belongs to another study, concerning yellow fever vaccine responses in identical twins. As that report states: Vaccine T cell responses of twins reportedly seemed partly convergent and partly personalized.

The chain has TRBV6-1 and TRBJ2-3, with unresolved D. The sequence derives from a woman aged 18-29 years in good health. Sequencing input: memory (CD45RO+) T cells sorted from blood. The CDR3, as DNA: TGTGCCAGCAGGGAACTCGGGGATACGCAGTATTTT. Translation gives CASRELGDTQYF.